A single sample gave rise to the 32 T cell receptor beta chains below, sequenced in a study of T-cell reconstitution after alpha-beta-depleted transplantation in children. A TCRbeta library incorporating unique molecular identifiers was prepared. TCRdb re-analysed the PCR reads in MiXCR, keeping a single row per CDR3 protein. Of over 450,000 distinct CDR3 sequences detected, about 11% appear once; the ten largest clones hold approximately 2%. The sample was PBMCs, taken before TCRalphabeta/CD19-depleted stem cell transplant. The receptors stem from a child aged 2 to 10 with inherited bone marrow failure, due to receive a stem cell transplant.

Many counts were recorded for this clonotype. The chain links TRBV5-5 to TRBJ2-1; TRBD2 is a possible D gene (6 bases). There are 15 residues in the CDR3. The V end was cut by 5 bases, the J end by 4 bases, with 16 bases between. CDR1 is SGHKS, CDR2 YYEKEE, per germline (reference sequence). For the CDR3, the DNA is TGTGCCAGCAGTCCCACTAGCCCCCAATACAATGAGCAGTTCTTC. It encodes CASSPTSPQYNEQFF.

In its sample, this clonotype was seen many times. The chain is built from TRBV4-3 and TRBJ1-5, with D uncertain. V was trimmed by 2 bases and J by 4 bases, leaving 6 bases between them. CDR1 and CDR2 from the germline V gene are LGHNA and YSLEER. The length of the CDR3 is 13 residues. CDR3 sequence: CASSQSLNQPQHF. The CDR3, as DNA: TGCGCCAGCAGCCAATCCCTAAATCAGCCCCAGCATTTT.

This clonotype was detected many times. The J gene is TRBJ2-1, the V gene TRBV24-1; TRBD1 is a possible D gene (6 bases). Germline-derived CDR1 and CDR2 are KGHDR and SFDVKD. The V gene lost 4 bases and the J gene lost 10 bases, with 10 bases spanning the gap. The CDR3 spans 12 residues. The CDR3: CATSEGAEEQFF. The CDR3 DNA reads TGTGCCACCAGTGAGGGGGCGGAGGAGCAGTTCTTC.

This clonotype was seen repeatedly, ten times or more. The rearrangement uses TRBV20-1 and TRBJ2-3; possible D gene TRBD1, 5 bases. V was pared by 3 bases and J by 0 bases, with 13 bases between. Per the germline V gene, CDR1 is DFQATT and CDR2 is SNEGSKA (reference sequence). This CDR3 is built from 15 residues. The CDR3 sequence is CSASPTGTSTDTQYF. In nucleotides, the CDR3 is TGCAGTGCTAGCCCCACAGGTACTAGCACAGATACGCAGTATTTT.

This rearrangement joins TRBV7-2 to TRBJ2-7; 9 bases fit TRBD1. CDR3 length equals 14 residues. V gave up 3 bases and J gave up 3 bases; unmatched junction bases: 3. Per the germline V gene, CDR1 is SGHTA and CDR2 is FQGNSA. In nucleotides, the CDR3 is TGTGCCAGCAGCTTGACAGGGGGGTACTACGAGCAGTACTTC. It translates to CASSLTGGYYEQYF.

This sequence joins TRBV4-2 and TRBJ2-1; a weak D match, TRBD2 (6 bases). This CDR3 has 16 amino acids. V dropped 0 bases and J dropped 3 bases, with 12 bases sitting between them. Germline V gene data show CDR1 as LGHNA and CDR2 as YNFKEQ. CDR3 amino acids: CASSQDPPSVYNEQFF. The CDR3 nucleotides are TGTGCCAGCAGCCAAGATCCCCCTAGCGTCTACAATGAGCAGTTCTTC.

This clonotype was counted at least ten times. J is TRBJ2-5 and V is TRBV2, with D hard to call. The CDR3 runs 11 residues. The germline V and J ends were trimmed by 2 bases and 2 bases, with 0 bases remaining between them. CDR1 is SNHLY and CDR2 is FYNNEI in the germline V gene. CDR3 sequence reads: CASSEQETQYF. DNA for the CDR3: TGTGCCAGCAGTGAACAAGAGACCCAGTACTTC.

In the case of this clonotype: One base away lies a much larger clone, so this may be a sequencing read error. This chain links TRBV6-1 with TRBJ1-2, with D perhaps TRBD1 (5 bases). The CDR3 has 16 residues. Per germline, CDR1 MNHNS and CDR2 SASEGT. Trimming stripped 5 bases from V and 5 bases from J, with 21 bases between. CDR3 loop: CASSPGTAGSPYGYTF. In DNA, the CDR3 is TGTGCCAGCAGTCCCGGGACGGCAGGAAGCCCTTATGGCTACACCTTC.

This clonotype was counted at least ten times. The chain uses TRBV3-1 and TRBJ1-1, with D tentatively TRBD1 (5 bases). Trimming left V 1 base short and J 5 bases short, with 8 bases between. Germline CDR1 is LGHDT and CDR2 is YNNKEL (reference sequence). This CDR3 has 13 amino acids. CDR3: CASSQARGTEAFF. The CDR3 DNA is TGTGCCAGCAGCCAAGCAAGGGGAACTGAAGCTTTCTTT.

In its sample, this clonotype was seen a few times. V gene TRBV5-6 combines with J gene TRBJ2-1; D gene ambiguous. The germline V gene has CDR1 SGHDT and CDR2 YYEEEE. Trimming left V 0 bases short and J 6 bases short, with 13 bases between. This CDR3 comprises 15 residues. DNA of the CDR3: TGTGCCAGCAGCTTGGGGGCTTACGCCACCAATGAGCAGTTCTTC. It specifies CASSLGAYATNEQFF.

This clonotype was seen at least ten times. The V and J genes are TRBV7-9 and TRBJ2-7; a possible D gene is TRBD2 (6 bases). Deletions cut 4 bases from V and 2 bases from J, with 12 bases between. Germline V gene data show CDR1 as SEHNR and CDR2 as FQNEAQ (reference sequence). This CDR3 region has 14 residues. For the CDR3, the DNA is TGTGCCAGCAGCTACGACGGGAGCCCCTACGAGCAGTACTTC. Translation gives CASSYDGSPYEQYF.

This clonotype was counted at least ten times. The chain couples TRBV27 to TRBJ1-5; 7 positions agree with TRBD1. Trimming at V came to 5 bases and at J to 4 bases, leaving 8 bases not matched to a gene. CDR3 size: 15 residues. Germline CDR1 reads MNHEY; CDR2 reads SMNVEV (reference sequence). The CDR3 DNA is TGTGCCAGCAGTGATCGGACAGGTTGGAATCAGCCCCAGCATTTT. This translates into CASSDRTGWNQPQHF.

The chain links TRBV5-4 to TRBJ2-7; the D is unclear. CDR1 and CDR2 (germline): SGHNT, YYREEE (reference sequence). V was clipped by 5 bases and J by 5 bases, with 11 bases between them. This CDR3 spans 12 amino acids. The CDR3 is CASRAMEDEQYF. Here the CDR3 DNA reads TGTGCCAGCAGAGCGATGGAAGACGAGCAGTACTTC. Looking up the rest from reference TRBV5-4 and TRBJ2-7 gives the full variable domain: ETGVTQSPTHLIKTRGQQVTLRCSSQSGHNTVSWYQQALGQGPQFIFQYYREEENGRGNFPPRFSGLQFPNYSSELNVNALELDDSALYLCASRAMEDEQYFGPGTRLTVT.

This clonotype occurred many times. J is TRBJ1-5 and V is TRBV27, with D perhaps TRBD1 (6 bases). From germline, CDR1 is MNHEY and CDR2 SMNVEV (reference sequence). This CDR3 has 17 amino acids. Trimming cost V 8 bases and J 2 bases, with 22 bases left between them. For the CDR3, the DNA is TGTGCCAGCCGTCTTCGGTCGGGGGGCTTGGGCAATCAGCCCCAGCATTTT. Its translation is CASRLRSGGLGNQPQHF.

This clonotype was detected many times. The V gene is TRBV4-3, the J gene TRBJ2-7; D remains ambiguous. Germline V gives CDR1 LGHNA, CDR2 YSLEER. This CDR3 contains 14 residues. Trimming shortened V by 0 bases and J by 6 bases, and 12 bases separated the two germline ends. DNA for the CDR3: TGCGCCAGCAGCCAAGATCTCAAAGCCCTCGAGCAGTACTTC. Translating it yields CASSQDLKALEQYF.

This clonotype was counted ten times or more. This chain joins TRBV25-1 and TRBJ2-2; 8 nucleotides line up with TRBD1. J was trimmed by 3 bases and V by 1 base; bases with no gene match: 1. This CDR3 is built from 15 residues. CDR1 and CDR2 from the germline V gene are MGHDK and SYGVNS. CDR3 DNA sequence: TGTGCCAGCAGTGAATCGACAGGGGACACCGGGGAGCTGTTTTTT. Amino acids: CASSESTGDTGELFF.

Many counts were recorded for this clonotype. J is TRBJ2-3 and V is TRBV4-2, with D possibly TRBD2 on 6 matching bases. CDR1 LGHNA and CDR2 YNFKEQ come from the germline V gene. The CDR3 covers 16 residues. Trimming left V 4 bases short and J 5 bases short, with 19 bases between. The chain's CDR3 is CASSRVSSETGDTQYF. The CDR3 bases are TGTGCCAGCAGCCGGGTTTCTAGCGAAACGGGAGATACGCAGTATTTT.

The V call is TRBV20-1, the J call TRBJ2-5, with 8 bases identical to TRBD2. With 3 bases clipped from V and 2 bases from J, the junction kept 17 bases outside the gene matches. Germline V CDR1 and CDR2: DFQATT, SNEGSKA (reference sequence). CDR3 length equals 18 residues. CDR3 DNA sequence: TGCAGTGCTAGGGATACTAGCGGAAGAGAGGAGGCTCAAGAGACCCAGTACTTC. It yields the protein CSARDTSGREEAQETQYF.

This clonotype came up many times. The chain joins TRBV3-1 to TRBJ2-7; D is uncertain. Germline assignment: CDR1 LGHDT and CDR2 YNNKEL (reference sequence). The V end lost 1 base, the J end lost 1 base, and 17 bases lay between the germline ends. The CDR3 runs 17 residues. This CDR3 is CASSQGSDSLISYEQYF. The CDR3 bases are TGTGCCAGCAGCCAAGGGTCCGACTCCCTCATTTCCTACGAGCAGTACTTC.

The chain has TRBV30 and TRBJ2-2; D remains ambiguous. Per the germline V gene, CDR1 is GTSNPN and CDR2 is SVGIG (reference sequence). This CDR3 has 15 amino acids. V lost 0 bases to trimming and J lost 3 bases, with 11 bases between them. CDR3 residues: CAWSVPDRDTGELFF. DNA of the CDR3: TGTGCCTGGAGTGTCCCGGACCGCGACACCGGGGAGCTGTTTTTT.

This clonotype was counted many times. V usage is TRBV3-1 and J usage is TRBJ2-7, with no clear D. V was clipped by 4 bases and J by 3 bases, with 13 bases between them. The V gene's germline CDR1 is LGHDT and CDR2 YNNKEL (reference sequence). The CDR3 contains 14 residues. The CDR3 bases are TGTGCCAGCAGCCCCTCAGGTCTTTTCTACGAGCAGTACTTC. Protein product: CASSPSGLFYEQYF.

This clonotype was counted many times. The chain uses TRBV9 and TRBJ2-7, with 11 bases aligning to TRBD2. The germline V gene has CDR1 SGDLS and CDR2 YYNGEE. The length of the CDR3 is 15 residues. Unmatched junction bases numbered 4, after V lost 3 bases and J lost 2 bases. The CDR3 reads CASSGDSGRAYEQYF. In DNA form, the CDR3 reads TGTGCCAGCAGCGGAGATAGCGGGAGGGCCTACGAGCAGTACTTC.

This clonotype was detected many times. The chain links TRBV4-3 to TRBJ2-1; the match to TRBD2 covers 15 bases. The germline gives CDR1 LGHNA, CDR2 YSLEER. The CDR3 length is 15 residues. Trimming took 0 bases from V and 12 from J; bases not matched to a gene: 3. The CDR3 is CASSQERGLAGGQFF. Here the CDR3 DNA reads TGCGCCAGCAGCCAAGAGAGGGGACTAGCGGGAGGGCAGTTCTTC.

In its sample, this clonotype was seen many times. This chain connects TRBV27 to TRBJ2-7, with 9 bases aligning to TRBD1. CDR3 length equals 16 residues. Germline V gene lookup returns CDR1 MNHEY and CDR2 SMNVEV (reference sequence). The V gene end was trimmed by 2 bases and the J gene end by 3 bases; junction bases not matched to a gene: 8. CDR3 sequence: CASSLAPGTGNYEQYF. CDR3 nucleotides: TGTGCCAGCAGTTTAGCCCCCGGGACAGGGAACTACGAGCAGTACTTC.

This clonotype has a handful of counts. The chain couples TRBV7-9 to TRBJ2-1, with D possibly matching TRBD2 (5 bases). Trimming removed 1 base from V and 15 bases from J, with 13 bases in between. Germline V CDR1 and CDR2: SEHNR, FQNEAQ (reference sequence). The CDR3 is 12 residues long. In nucleotides, the CDR3 is TGTGCCAGCAGCTTAGATAACGGGAAGTTGTTCTTC. Protein: CASSLDNGKLFF.

At least ten counts were recorded for this clonotype. This sequence joins TRBV6-5 and TRBJ1-1, with unresolved D. Germline CDR1 and CDR2: MNHEY and SVGAGI. V was cut by 0 bases and J by 0 bases, with 8 bases left in between. This CDR3 comprises 15 residues. The CDR3 nucleotides are TGTGCCAGCAGTTACTCTGTATGGCTGAACACTGAAGCTTTCTTT. Translating it yields CASSYSVWLNTEAFF.

This clonotype was counted many times. The rearrangement uses TRBV12-3 or TRBV12-4 and TRBJ1-5; 8 positions match TRBD1. The CDR3 has 16 amino acids. Trimming removed 3 bases from V and 4 bases from J; junction bases left unmatched: 8. DNA of the CDR3: TGTGCCAGCAGTTTTCTGCGGGACAGGCGTAATCAGCCCCAGCATTTT. Translated, it gives CASSFLRDRRNQPQHF.

This clonotype came up many times. The junction departs from germline at one end; a sequencing error may be responsible. The chain is built from TRBV6-2 or TRBV6-3 and TRBJ2-1; 7 nucleotides agree with TRBD2. From germline, CDR1 is MNHEY and CDR2 SVGEGT. The CDR3 covers 12 residues. The CDR3 here is CASSYSSGVSLF. The CDR3 region has the DNA TGTGCCAGCAGTTACTCGAGCGGGGTTTCTCTCTTC.

This sequence joins TRBV7-9 and TRBJ2-1; tentatively, D is TRBD1 (5 bases). V was pared by 4 bases and J by 0 bases, with 10 bases between. This CDR3 comprises 15 residues. Germline CDR1 reads SEHNR; CDR2 reads FQNEAQ (reference sequence). For the CDR3, the DNA is TGTGCCAGCAGCTCAGGGCAGAGCTCCTACAATGAGCAGTTCTTC. This translates into CASSSGQSSYNEQFF.

This clonotype was observed a few times. The genes are TRBV4-3 and TRBJ2-7; D possibly corresponds to TRBD2 (6 bases). The CDR3 length is 19 residues. Trimming took off 0 bases at V and 2 bases at J, with 23 bases between the two ends. CDR1 is LGHNA, CDR2 YSLEER, per germline. CDR3 nucleotides: TGCGCCAGCAGCCAAGATATGGTGATAGCCTCGGAGGGTCCCTACGAGCAGTACTTC. It encodes CASSQDMVIASEGPYEQYF.

This clonotype was recorded a few times. The V call is TRBV20-1, the J call TRBJ2-1; D tentatively reads TRBD1 or TRBD2 (5 bases each). CDR1 and CDR2 from the germline V gene are DFQATT and SNEGSKA (reference sequence). This CDR3 has 11 amino acids. Deletions cut 4 bases from V and 12 bases from J, with 13 bases between. CDR3 DNA: TGCAGTGCTATTGTCCGGGGCGGGCAGTTCTTC. Its translation is CSAIVRGGQFF.

This clonotype was detected only a few times. V and J are TRBV7-9 and TRBJ2-7; D gene uncertain. Trimming removed 1 base at V and 2 bases at J, with 15 bases between. The CDR3 has 16 residues. The germline CDR1 and CDR2 sequences are SEHNR and FQNEAQ (reference sequence). CDR3 sequence: CASSLVWQKGTYEQYF. The DNA for the CDR3 is TGTGCCAGCAGCTTAGTGTGGCAGAAGGGAACCTACGAGCAGTACTTC.